This TCR beta chain was captured in a study of blood T cell repertoires in COVID-19. The overall study: Nucleic acid was either cDNA or gDNA, and it came from T cells, B-cell-depleted T cells, or PBMCs.

Residents of 24 US areas, aged about 18 to 89 years, made up the participants. Here immunoSEQ multiplex PCR was the method, and the copy in TCRdb shows in-frame clones only, minus some. Here the sample spans some 200,000 clones, roughly nine tenths being singletons. Germline V gene sequence: CDR1 PRHDT, CDR2 FYEKMQ (reference sequence). Trimming pared 2 bases from V and 4 bases from J, leaving 10 bases between. This CDR3 has 14 amino acids. This chain links TRBV13 with TRBJ2-3, with D maybe TRBD2 (7 bases). The sequenced sample was PBMCs or T cells enriched from blood (not recorded which). This TCR was sampled from a woman between 18 and 29 years old in a cohort exposed to, infected with or recovered from COVID-19 (not recorded which). CDR3: CASSLRGGSDTQYF. Here the CDR3 DNA reads TGTGCCAGCAGCTTAAGGGGGGGGTCAGATACGCAGTATTTT.